The 2 T cell receptor beta chains presented below share a single source sample, sequenced in a study of OX40 agonist ivuxolimab in advanced cancers. The data were produced by immunoSEQ multiplex PCR, yet TCRdb's version contains in-frame clones alone and is incomplete. The top ten clones hold about 0.3% of a sample with some 90,000 clones, roughly 93% of them seen once. This sample comprised CD4+ or CD8+ T cells sorted from blood, obtained in a trial of the OX40 agonist ivuxolimab. Source of these receptors: an adult with an advanced solid tumor such as melanoma, head and neck, liver or kidney cancer.

The V gene is TRBV13, the J gene TRBJ2-2, with 10 bases matching TRBD2. With 6 bases clipped from V and 1 base from J, the junction kept 8 bases outside the gene matches. This CDR3 contains 17 residues. Germline-derived CDR1 and CDR2 are PRHDT and FYEKMQ (reference sequence). CDR3 protein: CASREYRTSGNTGELFF. In nucleotides, the CDR3 is TGTGCCAGCAGGGAGTATAGGACTAGCGGGAACACCGGGGAGCTGTTTTTT.

This clone was detected a few times. The chain carries TRBV27 and TRBJ1-2; 9 bases fit TRBD1. J lost 8 bases, V lost 5 bases, and 9 bases had no gene match. The CDR3 runs 14 residues. CDR1 and CDR2 (germline): MNHEY, SMNVEV (reference sequence). CDR3 region: CASSPSGQGMGYTF. The CDR3, as DNA: TGTGCCAGCAGTCCCTCGGGACAGGGAATGGGCTACACCTTC.